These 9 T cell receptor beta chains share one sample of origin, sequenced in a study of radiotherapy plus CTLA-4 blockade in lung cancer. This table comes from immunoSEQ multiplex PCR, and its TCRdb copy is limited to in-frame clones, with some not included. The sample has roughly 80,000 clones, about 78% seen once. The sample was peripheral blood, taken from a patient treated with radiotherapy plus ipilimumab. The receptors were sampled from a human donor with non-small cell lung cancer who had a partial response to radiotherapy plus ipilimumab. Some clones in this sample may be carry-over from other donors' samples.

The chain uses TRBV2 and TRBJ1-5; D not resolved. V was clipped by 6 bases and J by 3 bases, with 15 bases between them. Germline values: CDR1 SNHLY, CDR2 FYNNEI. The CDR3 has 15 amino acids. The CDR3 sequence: CASRAEGTFNQPQHF. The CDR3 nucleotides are TGTGCCAGCAGAGCCGAGGGAACATTCAATCAGCCCCAGCATTTT.

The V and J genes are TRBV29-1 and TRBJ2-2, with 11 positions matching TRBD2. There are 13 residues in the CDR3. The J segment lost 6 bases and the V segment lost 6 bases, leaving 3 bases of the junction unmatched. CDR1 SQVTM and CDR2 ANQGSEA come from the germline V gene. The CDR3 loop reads CSVVAGGAGELFF. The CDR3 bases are TGCAGCGTAGTAGCGGGGGGGGCCGGGGAGCTGTTTTTT.

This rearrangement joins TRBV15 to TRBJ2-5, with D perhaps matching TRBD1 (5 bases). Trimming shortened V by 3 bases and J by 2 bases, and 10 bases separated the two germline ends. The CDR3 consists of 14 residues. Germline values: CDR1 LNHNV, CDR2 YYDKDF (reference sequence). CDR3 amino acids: CATSRPGSQETQYF. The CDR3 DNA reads TGTGCCACCAGCAGGCCAGGGTCACAAGAGACCCAGTACTTC.

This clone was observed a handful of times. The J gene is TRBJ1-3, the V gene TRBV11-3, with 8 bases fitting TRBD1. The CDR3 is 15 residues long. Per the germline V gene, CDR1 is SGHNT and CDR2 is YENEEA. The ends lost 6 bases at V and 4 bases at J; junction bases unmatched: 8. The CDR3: CASSYRTGPGNTIYF. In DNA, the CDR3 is TGTGCCAGCAGTTATCGGACAGGGCCCGGAAACACCATATATTTT.

CDR3 DNA sequence: TGTGCTAGTGGTTTGGGGACAGGGGGTGGTGGCACAGATACGCAGTATTTT. The encoded protein is CASGLGTGGGGTDTQYF. The rearrangement links TRBV12-5 to TRBJ2-3; 10 nucleotides agree with TRBD1. The V and J ends lost 1 base and 1 base, in that order; junction bases with no gene match: 5. This CDR3 has 17 amino acids. Germline CDR1 LGHNT, CDR2 FRNRAP.

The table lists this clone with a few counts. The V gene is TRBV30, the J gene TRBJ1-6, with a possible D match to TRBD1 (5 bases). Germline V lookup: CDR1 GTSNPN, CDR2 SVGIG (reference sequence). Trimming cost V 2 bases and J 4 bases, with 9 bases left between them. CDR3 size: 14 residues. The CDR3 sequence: CAWSLGRYNSPLHF. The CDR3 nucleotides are TGTGCCTGGAGTCTGGGGCGTTATAATTCACCCCTCCACTTT.

CDR3 sequence: CASSKDRTGEKLFF. The CDR3 nucleotides are TGTGCCAGCAGCAAGGACCGGACAGGGGAAAAACTGTTTTTT. V gene TRBV5-4 combines with J gene TRBJ1-4; 8 bases are a match to TRBD1. Germline V gives CDR1 SGHNT, CDR2 YYREEE (reference sequence). J gave up 8 bases and V 4 bases, and 7 bases lay outside the gene matches. This CDR3 spans 14 amino acids.

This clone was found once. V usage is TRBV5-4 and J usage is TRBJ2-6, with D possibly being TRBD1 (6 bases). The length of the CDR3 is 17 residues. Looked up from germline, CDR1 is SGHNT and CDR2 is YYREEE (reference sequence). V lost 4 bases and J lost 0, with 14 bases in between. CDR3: CASSQPGHYSGANVLTF. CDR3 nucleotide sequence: TGTGCCAGCAGCCAACCGGGACACTACTCTGGGGCCAACGTCCTGACTTTC.

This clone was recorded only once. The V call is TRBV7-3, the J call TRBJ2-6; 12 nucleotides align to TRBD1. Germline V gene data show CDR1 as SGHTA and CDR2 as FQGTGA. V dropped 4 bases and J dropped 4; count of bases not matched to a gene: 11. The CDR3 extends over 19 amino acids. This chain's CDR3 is CASSSTGTGGAAGANVLTF. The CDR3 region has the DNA TGTGCCAGCAGCTCAACCGGGACAGGGGGCGCCGCCGGGGCCAACGTCCTGACTTTC.